This TCR beta chain comes out of a study of resident and recirculating memory T cells in vitiligo. Study-wide findings and caveats: Sequences differed between biopsy sites and patients, suggesting private specificity.

Sequenced by immunoSEQ multiplex PCR; TCRdb stores in-frame clones only, minus some. The sample holds 70,000 or so clones, approximately 93% seen once. Comments on this clone: Its antigen is as yet unknown.

No vitiligo treatment was given during the prior three months. The length of the CDR3 is 17 residues. Trimming pared 0 bases from V and 8 bases from J, leaving 17 bases between. Per the germline V gene, CDR1 is LGHNA and CDR2 is YNFKEQ. V and J are TRBV4-2 and TRBJ1-6; D is perhaps TRBD1 (6 bases). Sequenced input: blood. This TCR came from a male donor with vitiligo. CDR3 loop: CASSQDVEAGAHSPLHF. The CDR3 DNA follows: TGTGCCAGCAGCCAAGATGTCGAGGCGGGGGCGCATTCACCCCTCCACTTT.